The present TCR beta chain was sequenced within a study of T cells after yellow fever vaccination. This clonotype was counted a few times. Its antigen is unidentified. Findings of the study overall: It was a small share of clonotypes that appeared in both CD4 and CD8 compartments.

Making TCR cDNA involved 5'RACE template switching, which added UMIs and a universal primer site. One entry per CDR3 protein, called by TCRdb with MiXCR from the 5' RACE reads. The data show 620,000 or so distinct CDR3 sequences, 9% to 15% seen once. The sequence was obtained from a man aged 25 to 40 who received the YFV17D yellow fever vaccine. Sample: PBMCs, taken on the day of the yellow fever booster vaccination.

The CDR3 nucleotides are TGTGCCAGCAGCTTGGCCTCGACTGGTGATTACACAGATACGCAGTATTTT. As protein: CASSLASTGDYTDTQYF. V gene TRBV5-6 combines with J gene TRBJ2-3; D is ambiguous. Germline V gives CDR1 SGHDT, CDR2 YYEEEE. The V end was cut by 0 bases, the J end by 2 bases, with 16 bases between. The CDR3 is 17 amino acids.